These 25 T cell receptor beta chains were sequenced from one sample in a study of CD8+CD57+ T cells in acquired aplastic anemia. Patients chosen for sequencing had CD8+CD57+ cells that had expanded, as shown by flow cytometry. Template material for TCR beta VDJ and CDR3 profiling consisted of genomic DNA. Each CDR3 protein gets one entry after TCRdb re-called the reads with MiXCR. This table has 260,000 or so distinct CDR3 sequences, approximately 86% appearing once. What was sequenced was sorted CD4+, CD8+, or CD8+CD57+ T cells (not recorded which) from PBMCs. These receptors all come from a human donor with aplastic anemia.

The chain combines TRBV5-6 with TRBJ2-4, with D possibly matching TRBD2 (6 bases). CDR1 is SGHDT, CDR2 YYEEEE, per germline. The CDR3 sequence is 12 residues long. V lost 7 bases and J lost 7, with 12 bases in between. This chain's CDR3 is CASGVEGNIQYF. CDR3 DNA: TGTGCCAGCGGCGTGGAGGGGAACATTCAGTACTTC.

Concerning this clonotype itself: A read error may account for a junction end that differs from germline. The chain has TRBV7-3 and TRBJ2-7, with no clear D. Per germline, CDR1 SGHTA and CDR2 FQGTGA. This CDR3 is built from 14 residues. The CDR3 here is CARQSSKETQYLGF. The CDR3, as DNA: TGTGCCAGACAGTCGTCTAAGGAGACCCAGTACCTCGGGTTC.

This clonotype has a handful of counts. The chain's CDR3 is CASSFAGGPDTQQYF. CDR3 nucleotides: TGTGCCAGCAGCTTTGCGGGGGGCCCCGATACGCAGCAGTACTTC. This sequence joins TRBV7-8 and TRBJ2-7; 8 positions match TRBD2. The V gene's germline CDR1 is SGHVS and CDR2 FQNEAQ. V lost 3 bases to trimming and J lost 8 bases; unmatched junction nucleotides: 12. CDR3 size: 15 residues.

About this clonotype: The conserved phenylalanine or tryptophan is not found at the CDR3 terminus, so this likely reflects a read error. This chain connects TRBV7-9 to TRBJ2-3; weak D call: TRBD2 (6 bases). The CDR3 is made up of 13 amino acids. Germline loops: CDR1 SEHNR, CDR2 FQNEAQ (reference sequence). Deletions cut 8 bases from V and 10 bases from J, with 19 bases between. The CDR3 is CASGDGGRGAQYE. The CDR3 coding sequence is TGTGCCAGCGGGGACGGGGGAAGAGGTGCGCAGTATGAG.

The rearrangement links TRBV11-1 to TRBJ2-3; the D gene could be TRBD1 or TRBD2 (5 bases each). Germline V gene sequence: CDR1 SGHAT, CDR2 FQDESV (reference sequence). With 4 bases removed from V and 6 bases from J, the gap between germline ends came to 14 bases. This CDR3 is 14 amino acids long. CDR3 coding DNA: TGTGCCAGCAGCTCGACGGGGACCCCCGATACGCAGTATTTT. This translates into CASSSTGTPDTQYF.

This chain connects TRBV5-1 to TRBJ1-2; no definite D call. Deletions cut 0 bases from V and 9 bases from J, with 15 bases between. The CDR3 loop spans 14 amino acids. Germline CDR1 SGHRS, CDR2 YFSETQ. The CDR3 nucleotides read TGCGCCAGCAGCTTGGGATCCAGCCCCCAGAGCTACACCTTC. The encoded protein is CASSLGSSPQSYTF.

This chain joins TRBV29-1 and TRBJ2-1, with D perhaps given as TRBD1 or TRBD2 (5 bases each). The germline V gene encodes CDR1 SQVTM and CDR2 ANQGSEA. The CDR3 sequence is 15 residues long. With 7 bases removed from V and 0 bases from J, the gap between germline ends came to 16 bases. In DNA form, the CDR3 reads TGCAGCGCCTCTGGGGACGCAAGCTCCTACAATGAGCAGTTCTTC. Its protein is CSASGDASSYNEQFF.

The chain recombines TRBV3-1 with TRBJ1-2; the D is unclear. V was shortened by 4 bases and J by 8 bases, with 8 bases between the two germline ends. This CDR3 is 11 amino acids long. The germline gives CDR1 LGHDT, CDR2 YNNKEL (reference sequence). CDR3 coding DNA: TGTGCCAGCAGCCCCCCCCCGGGCTACACCTTC. Amino acids: CASSPPPGYTF. Full variable domain (rest looked up from reference TRBV3-1 and TRBJ1-2): DTAVSQTPKYLVTQMGNDKSIKCEQNLGHDTMYWYKQDSKKFLKIMFSYNNKELIINETVPNRFSPKSPDKAHLNLHINSLELGDSAVYFCASSPPPGYTFGSGTRLTVV.

The chain employs TRBV7-3 and TRBJ2-3, with D unresolved. Trimming took 4 bases from V and 8 from J, leaving 19 bases between them. Germline V gene data show CDR1 as SGHTA and CDR2 as FQGTGA. The CDR3 is made up of 15 amino acids. The CDR3 sequence: CASSSLTGGSGTQYF. The CDR3 DNA follows: TGTGCCAGCAGCTCGCTGACGGGCGGCTCTGGTACGCAGTATTTT.

CDR3 sequence: CASSDGGRETQYF. The CDR3 DNA follows: TGTGCCAGCAGTGATGGGGGGAGGGAGACCCAGTACTTC. This chain connects TRBV2 to TRBJ2-5, with D tentatively TRBD2 (6 bases). Germline CDR1 reads SNHLY; CDR2 reads FYNNEI. The CDR3 has 13 amino acids. V shed 3 bases and J shed 5 bases, with 10 bases lying between them.

A remark on this clonotype: A junction boundary mismatches the germline segment, possibly from a read error. The chain combines TRBV7-8 with TRBJ2-3; 7 nucleotides agree with TRBD2. The CDR3 extends over 14 amino acids. CDR1 is SGHVS and CDR2 is FQNEAQ in the germline V gene. The CDR3 bases are TGTGCCAGCAGCTTAGGGGGGGGTCGGAGTATTCGGCTTTTT. Its translation: CASSLGGGRSIRLF.

The V call is TRBV7-9, the J call TRBJ2-4; D gene uncertain. Germline CDR1 reads SEHNR; CDR2 reads FQNEAQ (reference sequence). V was clipped by 8 bases and J by 9 bases, with 14 bases between them. This CDR3 is built from 12 residues. CDR3 sequence: CASGGDRSIQYF. The CDR3 nucleotides read TGTGCCAGCGGCGGAGATAGGAGCATTCAGTACTTC. Combining the CDR3 with reference TRBV7-9 and TRBJ2-4 gives the whole variable domain DTGVSQNPRHKITKRGQNVTFRCDPISEHNRLYWYRQTLGQGPEFLTYFQNEAQLEKSRLLSDRFSAERPKGSFSTLEIQRTEQGDSAMYLCASGGDRSIQYFGAGTRLSVL.

The chain recombines TRBV5-1 with TRBJ2-3; 12 positions match TRBD2. The CDR3 covers 17 residues. After removal of 0 bases from V and 4 bases from J, the junction contained 6 bases not matched to a gene. Germline CDR1 is SGHRS and CDR2 is YFSETQ. The DNA for the CDR3 is TGCGCCAGCAGCTTGGTTCTCCTAGCGGGAGGGGCAGATACGCAGTATTTT. Residues: CASSLVLLAGGADTQYF.

The chain recombines TRBV7-3 with TRBJ2-3, with D hard to call. V lost 6 bases to trimming and J lost 1 base, with 8 bases between them. The germline gives CDR1 SGHTA, CDR2 FQGTGA. There are 13 residues in the CDR3. The CDR3 sequence: CASRSSGTDTQYF. In DNA form, the CDR3 reads TGTGCCAGCAGGTCCAGCGGCACAGATACGCAGTATTTT.

The chain links TRBV29-1 to TRBJ2-5; TRBD1 might be the D (5 bases). From germline, CDR1 is SQVTM and CDR2 ANQGSEA. The germline V and J ends were trimmed by 4 bases and 1 base, with 7 bases remaining between them. CDR3 length: 12 residues. The CDR3 DNA is TGCAGCGTTGTAGGGGCCCAAGAGACCCAGTACTTC. Translating gives CSVVGAQETQYF. The full variable domain, rest sourced from reference TRBV29-1 and TRBJ2-5, is SAVISQKPSRDICQRGTSLTIQCQVDSQVTMMFWYRQQPGQSLTLIATANQGSEATYESGFVIDKFPISRPNLTFSTLTVSNMSPEDSSIYLCSVVGAQETQYFGPGTRLLVL.

The genes are TRBV2 and TRBJ1-5; a possible D gene is TRBD1 (5 bases). Per the germline V gene, CDR1 is SNHLY and CDR2 is FYNNEI. This CDR3 contains 14 residues. Deletions cut 8 bases from V and 9 bases from J, with 20 bases between. The CDR3 reads CASGESDTDTPQHF. The CDR3 DNA follows: TGTGCCAGCGGGGAGTCGGACACAGATACGCCCCAGCATTTT.

This clonotype has only one observation. The chain uses TRBV9 and TRBJ2-1; perhaps TRBD2 as D (7 bases). V lost 4 bases to trimming and J lost 8 bases, with 22 bases between them. This CDR3 is 16 amino acids long. Germline V gives CDR1 SGDLS, CDR2 YYNGEE. The CDR3 region has the DNA TGTGCCAGCAGCTTTGAAAGAGGCGGGGGCTGCGATGAGCAGTTCTTC. Translated: CASSFERGGGCDEQFF.

To note about this clonotype: The junction shows a germline mismatch at one end, possibly a read error. The V call is TRBV7-8, the J call TRBJ2-3, with D perhaps matching TRBD1 (5 bases). This CDR3 is built from 13 residues. CDR1 is SGHVS and CDR2 is FQNEAQ in the germline V gene. Written as DNA, the CDR3 is TGTGCCAGCAGCTTAGGGGGCAGAGATACTAAGCAGTTT. Translating it yields CASSLGGRDTKQF.

As concerns this clonotype: This likely comes from a read error, as the CDR3 has no conserved phenylalanine or tryptophan at its end. No DNA is shown, since the ends of the CDR3 on it are uncertain; the CDR3 is the one TCRdb lists. V usage is TRBV7-8 and J usage is TRBJ1-2. Germline CDR1 and CDR2: SGHVS and FQNEAQ. The CDR3 is made up of 13 amino acids, end residues included. The CDR3 sequence: CASSLAGGPDSTY.

Comments on this clonotype: A read error may account for a junction end that differs from germline. CDR3: CASSLEPDAKALYF. In DNA, the CDR3 is TGTGCCAGCAGCTTAGAGCCAGACGCCAAAGCCCTGTACTTT. The chain couples TRBV7-9 to TRBJ2-3; no clear D. Germline V gene lookup returns CDR1 SEHNR and CDR2 FQNEAQ (reference sequence). CDR3 length: 14 residues. Full variable domain (rest looked up from reference TRBV7-9 and TRBJ2-3): DTGVSQNPRHKITKRGQNVTFRCDPISEHNRLYWYRQTLGQGPEFLTYFQNEAQLEKSRLLSDRFSAERPKGSFSTLEIQRTEQGDSAMYLCASSLEPDAKALYFGPGTRLTVL.

With respect to this clonotype: Since no conserved phenylalanine or tryptophan closes the CDR3, a read error is the likely cause. The DNA is omitted, as the CDR3 cannot be located on it reliably, and the CDR3 follows TCRdb's listing. The gene calls are TRBV7-9 and TRBJ2-3; TRBD1 is taken as the D call from the table, unchecked against the DNA. Germline CDR1 is SEHNR and CDR2 is FQNEAQ (reference sequence). The CDR3 is 13 residues long, counting both termini. The CDR3 region is CASGDGATGTASI.

As to this clonotype: One junction end does not reproduce the germline sequence, and a read error may be involved. The chain couples TRBV2 to TRBJ2-5, with no clear D. Germline V lookup: CDR1 SNHLY, CDR2 FYNNEI. The CDR3 contains 14 residues. CDR3 sequence reads: CASSSVSSQETLYF. For the CDR3, the DNA is TGTGCCAGCAGTAGTGTGTCCAGCCAAGAGACCCTGTACTTC.

Of note for this clonotype: An end of the junction does not agree with germline; a read error may underlie this. The V call is TRBV5-5, the J call TRBJ2-3; no reliable D call. The length of the CDR3 is 13 residues. Germline V gives CDR1 SGHKS, CDR2 YYEKEE (reference sequence). CDR3 loop: CASSPARADTQYF. Written as DNA, the CDR3 is TGCGCCAGCAGCCCCGCCCGGGCAGATACGCAGTATTTT.

Comments on this clonotype: This likely comes from a read error, as the CDR3 has no conserved phenylalanine or tryptophan at its end. V gene TRBV7-9 combines with J gene TRBJ2-5; 7 bases agree with TRBD1. V dropped 5 bases and J dropped 10; count of bases not matched to a gene: 7. The CDR3 is made up of 12 amino acids. CDR1 and CDR2 (germline): SEHNR, FQNEAQ (reference sequence). CDR3 bases: TGTGCCAGCAGCGGACGTAACAGGGGCCAGTACTAT. Translating it yields CASSGRNRGQYY.

This chain joins TRBV7-8 and TRBJ1-2; maybe TRBD1 (5 bases). This CDR3 region has 16 residues. V dropped 0 bases and J dropped 10 bases, with 21 bases sitting between them. Germline assignment: CDR1 SGHVS and CDR2 FQNEAQ. The CDR3 region has the DNA TGTGCCAGCAGCTTAGCGGGGGGTCCCCTTACGCAGTACTACACCTTC. As protein: CASSLAGGPLTQYYTF.